What follows describes a single TCR beta chain. The data were taken from a study of blood T cell repertoires in COVID-19. As for the study in general: Sources were T cells, B-cell-depleted T cells, or PBMCs; the material itself was cDNA or gDNA.

Clones were read by immunoSEQ multiplex PCR, and TCRdb kept only the in-frame ones, dropping some. The table lists about 280,000 clones, 88% of them singletons. The CDR3 runs 13 residues. Deletions cut 0 bases from V and 10 bases from J, with 8 bases between. CDR1 and CDR2 (germline): SGHNT, YYREEE (reference sequence). The chain has TRBV5-4 and TRBJ1-6; D perhaps matches TRBD1 (5 bases). The source of this sequence is a man between 18 and 35 years old with active or convalescent COVID-19. The source material was peripheral blood. The CDR3 region is CASSLERGSPLHF. The CDR3, as DNA: TGTGCCAGCAGCTTGGAGCGGGGGTCACCCCTCCACTTT. The entire variable domain, with the rest obtained from reference TRBV5-4 and TRBJ1-6, is as follows: ETGVTQSPTHLIKTRGQQVTLRCSSQSGHNTVSWYQQALGQGPQFIFQYYREEENGRGNFPPRFSGLQFPNYSSELNVNALELDDSALYLCASSLERGSPLHFGNGTRLTVT.